The 22 T cell receptor beta chains listed next were all sequenced from one sample in a study of blood T cell repertoires in COVID-19. The method was immunoSEQ multiplex PCR; TCRdb's version includes in-frame clones alone and lacks a portion of them. This table holds roughly 200,000 clones, around nine tenths found once. Specimen: peripheral blood. Receptors were obtained from a man aged 35-49 years with active or convalescent COVID-19.

V is TRBV14 and J is TRBJ2-7; 10 bases agree with TRBD1. In germline, CDR1 is SGHDN, CDR2 FVKESK. The CDR3 sequence is 16 residues long. After removal of 4 bases from V and 7 bases from J, the junction contained 13 bases not matched to a gene. The CDR3 here is CASSLTPGQGSLEQYF. As DNA, the CDR3 is TGTGCCAGCAGCCTTACACCGGGACAGGGGAGTTTGGAGCAGTACTTC.

The chain combines TRBV4-2 with TRBJ2-1, with TRBD2 identical over 12 bases. The CDR3 is 15 amino acids. V lost 6 bases to trimming and J lost 5 bases; unmatched junction nucleotides: 5. Germline V CDR1 and CDR2: LGHNA, YNFKEQ. As DNA, the CDR3 is TGTGCCAGCAGTCCCCTAGCGGGGGGGAACAATGAGCAGTTCTTC. As protein: CASSPLAGGNNEQFF.

The V and J genes are TRBV2 and TRBJ1-2, with D perhaps matching TRBD1 (5 bases). The CDR3 contains 12 residues. V shed 8 bases and J shed 8 bases, with 15 bases lying between them. Germline CDR1 reads SNHLY; CDR2 reads FYNNEI. The CDR3 DNA sequence: TGTGCCAGCGGGAACAGGTTGGGAGGCTACACCTTC. Translating it yields CASGNRLGGYTF.

V gene TRBV6-6 combines with J gene TRBJ2-7, with 7 bases lining up with TRBD1. V dropped 0 bases and J dropped 3; count of bases not matched to a gene: 2. Germline V gene sequence: CDR1 MNHNY, CDR2 SVGAGI (reference sequence). The CDR3 runs 14 residues. CDR3: CASSYSDRYYEQYF. Here the CDR3 DNA reads TGTGCCAGCAGTTACTCGGACAGGTACTACGAGCAGTACTTC.

This clone has just a few counts. V gene TRBV27 combines with J gene TRBJ2-1; 8 bases align to TRBD2. The CDR3 contains 17 residues. The J segment lost 2 bases and the V segment lost 6 bases, leaving 12 bases of the junction unmatched. The germline CDR1 and CDR2 sequences are MNHEY and SMNVEV (reference sequence). CDR3 region: CASRKDPGTRTYNEQFF. DNA of the CDR3: TGTGCCAGCAGAAAGGATCCAGGGACTAGAACCTACAATGAGCAGTTCTTC.

Here the CDR3 reads CASRGGQGVYEQYF. The CDR3 DNA reads TGTGCCAGCAGGGGGGGACAGGGAGTATACGAGCAGTACTTC. V usage is TRBV6-6 and J usage is TRBJ2-7; 9 positions agree with TRBD1. Looked up from germline, CDR1 is MNHNY and CDR2 is SVGAGI (reference sequence). This CDR3 is 14 amino acids long. V dropped 6 bases and J dropped 4; count of bases not matched to a gene: 7.

The CDR3 spells CASSSSAGTDTQYF. CDR3 bases: TGCGCCAGCAGCTCTAGCGCGGGCACAGATACGCAGTATTTT. The rearrangement joins TRBV5-1 to TRBJ2-3; the D gene is possibly TRBD2 (6 bases). V was cut by 3 bases and J by 1 base, with 9 bases left in between. Germline CDR1 reads SGHRS; CDR2 reads YFSETQ. The length of the CDR3 is 14 residues. The complete variable domain, with remaining parts taken from reference TRBV5-1 and TRBJ2-3, reads KAGVTQTPRYLIKTRGQQVTLSCSPISGHRSVSWYQQTPGQGLQFLFEYFSETQRNKGNFPGRFSGRQFSNSRSEMNVSTLELGDSALYLCASSSSAGTDTQYFGPGTRLTVL.

The rearrangement joins TRBV5-6 to TRBJ1-1; tentatively, D is TRBD1 (5 bases). V gave up 6 bases and J gave up 1 base, with 16 bases separating them. Per the germline V gene, CDR1 is SGHDT and CDR2 is YYEEEE. This CDR3 region has 15 residues. CDR3 protein: CASTWRPQGNTEAFF. For the CDR3, the DNA is TGTGCCAGCACCTGGCGGCCCCAGGGGAACACTGAAGCTTTCTTT.

The V and J genes are TRBV6-5 and TRBJ2-3, with TRBD2 matching over 7 bases. Germline V gene lookup returns CDR1 MNHEY and CDR2 SVGAGI. Germline trimming cut 4 bases from V and 4 bases from J; bases unmatched to any gene: 8. This CDR3 region has 15 residues. CDR3 protein: CASSSGLDRADTQYF. Written as DNA, the CDR3 is TGTGCCAGCAGTTCCGGACTAGATCGGGCAGATACGCAGTATTTT.

This chain uses TRBV24-1 with TRBJ2-1; D remains unclear. V was clipped by 4 bases and J by 1 base, with 10 bases between them. From germline, CDR1 is KGHDR and CDR2 SFDVKD. The CDR3 totals 15 residues. The CDR3 sequence: CATSDAAPSYNEQFF. Written as DNA, the CDR3 is TGTGCCACCAGTGACGCGGCGCCTTCCTACAATGAGCAGTTCTTC.

The chain carries TRBV6-4 and TRBJ2-2; D is unclear. CDR1 and CDR2 from the germline V gene are MRHNA and SNTAGT. Trimming left V 3 bases short and J 6 bases short, with 11 bases between. There are 14 residues in the CDR3. In DNA, the CDR3 is TGTGCCAGCAGTGAGAAGTGGAGCGCCGGGGAGCTGTTTTTT. Amino acids: CASSEKWSAGELFF.

V gene TRBV9 combines with J gene TRBJ2-1; D possibly corresponds to TRBD2 (5 bases). V shed 0 bases and J shed 5 bases, with 18 bases lying between them. CDR3 length equals 17 residues. Germline V CDR1 and CDR2: SGDLS, YYNGEE. This CDR3 is CASSVVTGGRLDNEQFF. CDR3 nucleotides: TGTGCCAGCAGCGTAGTCACTGGCGGGCGGCTTGACAATGAGCAGTTCTTC.

This chain joins TRBV2 and TRBJ1-5, with D tentatively TRBD1 (6 bases). V was cut by 6 bases and J by 0 bases, with 15 bases left in between. Germline CDR1 SNHLY, CDR2 FYNNEI. The CDR3 has 16 amino acids. CDR3 DNA sequence: TGTGCCAGCAGCGAGACAGGCGTTTATAGCAATCAGCCCCAGCATTTT. Its translation: CASSETGVYSNQPQHF.

The rearrangement uses TRBV5-4 and TRBJ2-7; 10 bases are a match to TRBD2. The CDR3 extends over 15 amino acids. V dropped 5 bases and J dropped 6; count of bases not matched to a gene: 11. The germline gives CDR1 SGHNT, CDR2 YYREEE (reference sequence). Here the CDR3 reads CASRSGTSGKGEQYF. CDR3 DNA sequence: TGTGCCAGCAGGTCCGGCACTAGCGGGAAGGGCGAGCAGTACTTC.

The genes are TRBV7-2 and TRBJ1-1; TRBD1 matches 7 bases. The length of the CDR3 is 14 residues. The germline V gene has CDR1 SGHTA and CDR2 FQGNSA. Germline trimming cut 5 bases from V and 1 base from J; bases unmatched to any gene: 4. In DNA, the CDR3 is TGTGCCAGCAGCCAACGACAGGGGAACACTGAAGCTTTCTTT. Translation gives CASSQRQGNTEAFF. Complete variable domain (other parts from reference TRBV7-2 and TRBJ1-1): GAGVSQSPSNKVTEKGKDVELRCDPISGHTALYWYRQSLGQGLEFLIYFQGNSAPDKSGLPSDRFSAERTGGSVSTLTIQRTQQEDSAVYLCASSQRQGNTEAFFGQGTRLTVV.

The chain combines TRBV29-1 with TRBJ1-2; weak D call: TRBD1 (5 bases). Trimming left V 7 bases short and J 0 bases short, with 12 bases between. The germline V gene has CDR1 SQVTM and CDR2 ANQGSEA. The CDR3 contains 13 residues. The DNA of the CDR3 is TGCAGCGGAACCTCGGGGGCTAACTATGGCTACACCTTC. It encodes CSGTSGANYGYTF.

The chain employs TRBV25-1 and TRBJ2-4; a possible D gene is TRBD1 (6 bases). The CDR3 sequence is 16 residues long. Germline V gene lookup returns CDR1 MGHDK and CDR2 SYGVNS. V was cut by 0 bases and J by 7 bases, with 16 bases left in between. The CDR3 loop is CASSEYTGLDSNIQYF. CDR3 coding DNA: TGTGCCAGCAGTGAATATACAGGGCTAGATTCCAACATTCAGTACTTC.

The chain joins TRBV6-4 to TRBJ2-1, with 11 nucleotides matching TRBD2. The ends lost 8 bases at V and 9 bases at J; junction bases unmatched: 9. This CDR3 spans 14 amino acids. Germline V gene lookup returns CDR1 MRHNA and CDR2 SNTAGT. The CDR3: CASRSSGGIGEQFF. The CDR3 DNA sequence: TGTGCCAGCCGCTCTAGCGGGGGGATCGGTGAGCAGTTCTTC.

The chain couples TRBV6-4 to TRBJ1-2; the match to TRBD1 covers 9 bases. CDR3 size: 17 residues. The V gene end was trimmed by 5 bases and the J gene end by 3 bases; junction bases not matched to a gene: 13. Germline V CDR1 and CDR2: MRHNA, SNTAGT. CDR3 sequence (DNA): TGTGCCAGCAGTTCCGGCCCCCGGGACAGGGAGTACTATGGCTACACCTTC. It specifies CASSSGPRDREYYGYTF.

The chain has TRBV5-4 and TRBJ2-7, with no clear D. Looked up from germline, CDR1 is SGHNT and CDR2 is YYREEE (reference sequence). With 1 base removed from V and 6 bases from J, the gap between germline ends came to 20 bases. The CDR3 is 16 amino acids. CDR3 sequence reads: CASSLIGLGGFGEQYF. The CDR3 DNA follows: TGTGCCAGCAGCTTGATTGGCCTAGGCGGTTTTGGCGAGCAGTACTTC.

The J gene is TRBJ1-6, the V gene TRBV11-3, with D hard to call. Germline V gives CDR1 SGHNT, CDR2 YENEEA. The CDR3 is made up of 17 amino acids. Trimming took 3 bases from V and 0 from J, leaving 12 bases between them. Here the CDR3 reads CASSFNAGSSYNSPLHF. CDR3 DNA sequence: TGTGCCAGCAGCTTCAACGCGGGGAGCTCCTATAATTCACCCCTCCACTTT.

V usage is TRBV7-8 and J usage is TRBJ1-2; D not resolved. CDR3 length: 15 amino acids. The V end was cut by 2 bases, the J end by 2 bases, with 12 bases between. Per the germline V gene, CDR1 is SGHVS and CDR2 is FQNEAQ. The CDR3 coding sequence is TGTGCCAGCAGCTTATGGGAGGGTCGGAACTATGGCTACACCTTC. Its translation is CASSLWEGRNYGYTF.